This T cell receptor beta chain was sequenced for a study of T cell clonotyping in hematopoietic cell transplantation. Notes on the study in general: After transplant, recipient diversity fell while pathologically expanded clonotypes grew through day 180. Graft donor and pretransplant recipient Inverse Simpson Index values predicted broader posttransplant TCR diversity. Without cell sorting, CD4 versus CD8 contributions remain unresolved.

This CDR3 comprises 15 residues. CDR1 is SQVTM, CDR2 ANQGSEA, per germline. Trimming pared 5 bases from V and 3 bases from J, leaving 20 bases between. Data came from immunoSEQ multiplex PCR; TCRdb stores just in-frame clones and leaves some out. This sample has over 1,000 clones, with around 73% found just once. This clone has a single count. No antigen is known for it. The receptor was derived from a female patient aged 50 to 65 who had an allogeneic stem cell transplant, so the T cells may come from the graft donor. Some clones in this sample may be carry-over from other donors' samples. The chain is built from TRBV29-1 and TRBJ2-7, with a tentative D call TRBD1 (5 bases). The sequences come from PBMCs, collected 30 days after allogeneic stem cell transplant. The CDR3 nucleotides read TGCAGCGTTCCTAGGCTGGGGCAGGGCGGCTACGAGCAGTACTTC. This gives the protein CSVPRLGQGGYEQYF.